Only a few counts were recorded for the clone carrying this T cell receptor beta chain. The antigen remains undetermined. Unique molecular identifiers featured in each of the TCR beta cDNA libraries. It was from about 0.98 to 11 million T cells that around 500,000 cDNA molecules came. TCRdb reprocessed the PCR reads via MiXCR and lists one record per CDR3 protein. Of over 150,000 distinct CDR3 sequences in the sample, approximately 30% were seen once. The sample originates from a study of post-analysis software for immune sequencing data. Study context: Relapsing-remitting, secondary progressive and progressive-relapsing multiple sclerosis courses were included.

Study-level points and caveats: When compared against controls, multiple sclerosis patients showed significantly lower normalized Chao1 diversity. By F measure, samples from a shared preparation batch strongly co-clustered. Elevated frequency relative to controls characterized roughly 5 TRBV segments in patients, TRBV5-6, TRBV5-1 and TRBV20-1 among them.

Germline CDR1 SGHVS, CDR2 FQNEAQ. With 5 bases clipped from V and 13 bases from J, the junction kept 20 bases outside the gene matches. This CDR3 is 17 amino acids long. The receptor comes from a girl aged 10-17 years with multiple sclerosis. The V and J genes are TRBV7-8 and TRBJ1-4; 9 nucleotides align to TRBD1. The specimen sequenced was blood. CDR3 bases: TGTGCCAGCAGCCCAGGGCATACGGGACAGGGAATTTTAGGACTGTTTTTT. Translated, it gives CASSPGHTGQGILGLFF.